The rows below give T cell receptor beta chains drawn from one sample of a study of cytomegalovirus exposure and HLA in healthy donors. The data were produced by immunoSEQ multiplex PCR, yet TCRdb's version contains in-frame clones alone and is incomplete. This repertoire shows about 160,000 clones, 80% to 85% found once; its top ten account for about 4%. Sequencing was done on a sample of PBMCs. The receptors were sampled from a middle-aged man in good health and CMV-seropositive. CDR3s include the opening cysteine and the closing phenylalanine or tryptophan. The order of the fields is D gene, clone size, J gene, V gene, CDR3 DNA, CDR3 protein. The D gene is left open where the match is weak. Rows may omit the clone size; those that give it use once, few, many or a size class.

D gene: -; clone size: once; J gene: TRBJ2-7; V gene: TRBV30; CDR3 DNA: TGTGCCTGGAGGAGCTCCTACGAGCAGTACTTC; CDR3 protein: CAWRSSYEQYF
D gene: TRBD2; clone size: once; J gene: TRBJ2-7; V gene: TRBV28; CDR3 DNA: TGTGCCAGCAGTTTATTTGGGGGGGCCTACGAGCAGTACTTC; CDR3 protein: CASSLFGGAYEQYF
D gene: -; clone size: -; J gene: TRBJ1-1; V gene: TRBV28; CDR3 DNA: TGTGCCAGCAGTTTGTTAGGAGGTGAAGCTTTCTTT; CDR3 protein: CASSLLGGEAFF
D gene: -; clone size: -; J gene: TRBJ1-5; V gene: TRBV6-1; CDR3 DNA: TGTGCCAGCAGTGGGGAGGGGCGGACTCAGCCCCAGCATTTT; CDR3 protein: CASSGEGRTQPQHF
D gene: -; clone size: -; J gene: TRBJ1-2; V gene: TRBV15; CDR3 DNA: TGTGCCACCAGCAGAGTATGGACAGACTATGGCTACACCTTC; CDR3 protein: CATSRVWTDYGYTF
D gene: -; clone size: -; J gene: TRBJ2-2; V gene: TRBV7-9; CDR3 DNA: TGTGCCAGCAGCTTAGGTGCACACCACTCGGGCGGGGAGCTGTTTTTT; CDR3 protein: CASSLGAHHSGGELFF
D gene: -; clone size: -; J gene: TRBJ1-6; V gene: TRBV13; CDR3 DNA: TGTGCCAGCAGCGCCCGGGACACTAAAGATTCACCCCTCCACTTT; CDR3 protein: CASSARDTKDSPLHF
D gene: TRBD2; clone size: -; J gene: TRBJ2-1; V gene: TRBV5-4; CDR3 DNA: TGTGCCAGCAGCTTGTCTTGGCTAGCGGGAGATCAACGTAATGAGCAGTTCTTC; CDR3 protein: CASSLSWLAGDQRNEQFF
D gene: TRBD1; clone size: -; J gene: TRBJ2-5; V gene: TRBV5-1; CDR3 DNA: TGCGCCAGCAGCTTGGTCCCTCGGGGACAGGGCGAGACCCAGTACTTC; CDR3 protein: CASSLVPRGQGETQYF
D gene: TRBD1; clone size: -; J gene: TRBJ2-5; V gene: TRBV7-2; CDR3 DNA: TGTGCCAGCAGGGGACAGATGGAGACCCAGTACTTC; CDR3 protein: CASRGQMETQYF
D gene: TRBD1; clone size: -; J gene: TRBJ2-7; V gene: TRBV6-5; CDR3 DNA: TGTGCCAGCAGGGTAGGGACAGGGGGCTCCTACGAGCAGTACTTC; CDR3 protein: CASRVGTGGSYEQYF
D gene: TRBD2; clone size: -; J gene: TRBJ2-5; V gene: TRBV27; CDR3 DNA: TGTGCCAGCAGTTTATGGAGCGGGAGGGCTGGGGAGACCCAGTACTTC; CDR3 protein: CASSLWSGRAGETQYF
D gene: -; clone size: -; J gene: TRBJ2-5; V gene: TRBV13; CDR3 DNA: TGTGCCAGCAGCTCTTACCGGGAGACCCAGTACTTC; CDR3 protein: CASSSYRETQYF
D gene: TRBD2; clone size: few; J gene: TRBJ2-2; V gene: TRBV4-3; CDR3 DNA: TGCGCCAGCAGCCCCGGGAGCGGGGGGGCGATCGGGGAGCTGTTTTTT; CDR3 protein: CASSPGSGGAIGELFF
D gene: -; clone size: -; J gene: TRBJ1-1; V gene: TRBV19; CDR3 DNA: TGTGCCAGTAGACACAGGAACACTGAAGCTTTCTTT; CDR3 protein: CASRHRNTEAFF
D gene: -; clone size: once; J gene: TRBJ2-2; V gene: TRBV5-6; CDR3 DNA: TGTGCCAGCAGCGCCACTAGCGGGGAGCTGTTTTTT; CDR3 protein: CASSATSGELFF
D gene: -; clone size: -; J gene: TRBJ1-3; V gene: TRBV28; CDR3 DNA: TGTGCCAGCAGTCCCTCACGGGATCTGTACTCTGGAAACACCATATATTTT; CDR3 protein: CASSPSRDLYSGNTIYF
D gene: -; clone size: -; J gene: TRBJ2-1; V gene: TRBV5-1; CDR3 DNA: TGCGCCAGCAGCTCACAGGGGGCTAGTAGCGGGAGCTCCTACAATGAGCAGTTCTTC; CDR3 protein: CASSSQGASSGSSYNEQFF
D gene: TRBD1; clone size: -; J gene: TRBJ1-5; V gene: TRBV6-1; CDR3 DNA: TGTGCCAGCAGGGGGACAGGGATAAATCAGCCCCAGCATTTT; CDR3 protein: CASRGTGINQPQHF
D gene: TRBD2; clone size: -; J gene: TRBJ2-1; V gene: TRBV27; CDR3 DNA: TGTGCCAGCAGTACCAAAACTAGCGTGGGTGAGCAGTTCTTC; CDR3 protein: CASSTKTSVGEQFF
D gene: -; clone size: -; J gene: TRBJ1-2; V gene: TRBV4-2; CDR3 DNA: TGTGCCAGCAGCCAAGATCTAGAATCCTACTATGGCTACACCTTC; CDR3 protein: CASSQDLESYYGYTF
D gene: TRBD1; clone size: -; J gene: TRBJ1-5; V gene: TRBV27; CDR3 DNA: TGTGCCAGCAGTTTAATCCCGCCGGGACAGGGGGTCCTCTTAGTCAATCAGCCCCAGCATTTT; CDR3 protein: CASSLIPPGQGVLLVNQPQHF
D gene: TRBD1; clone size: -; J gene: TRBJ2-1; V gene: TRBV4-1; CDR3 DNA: TGCGCCAGCAGCCCCGGGACAGGGGTTCGAAGTGAGCAGTTCTTC; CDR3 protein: CASSPGTGVRSEQFF
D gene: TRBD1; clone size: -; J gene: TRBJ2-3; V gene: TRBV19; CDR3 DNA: TGTGCCAGTAGTATACAGGGGGCTTCAGATACGCAGTATTTT; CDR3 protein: CASSIQGASDTQYF
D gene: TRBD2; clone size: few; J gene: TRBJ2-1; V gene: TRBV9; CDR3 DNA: TGTGCCAGCAGCGTAGATGGGACTAATGGAGGGAAGCAGTTCTTC; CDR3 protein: CASSVDGTNGGKQFF
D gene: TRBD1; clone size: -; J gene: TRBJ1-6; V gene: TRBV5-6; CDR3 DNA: TGTGCCAGCAGCTTGACGACAGGGGGCCCCTATAATTCACCCCTCCACTTT; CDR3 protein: CASSLTTGGPYNSPLHF
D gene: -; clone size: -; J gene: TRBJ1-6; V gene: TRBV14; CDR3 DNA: TGTGCCAGCAGCCACGACACGGCTTATAATTCACCCCTCCACTTT; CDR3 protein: CASSHDTAYNSPLHF
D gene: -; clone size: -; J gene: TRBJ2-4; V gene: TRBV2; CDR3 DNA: TGTGCCAGCAGTGACGGGAGAGAAAACATTCAGTACTTC; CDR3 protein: CASSDGRENIQYF
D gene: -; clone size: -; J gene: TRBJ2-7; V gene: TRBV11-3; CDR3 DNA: TGTGCCAGCAGCTTAGCCACAGGGTACTTC; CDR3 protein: CASSLATGYF